This is a list of T cell receptor beta chains from one sample in a study of OX40 agonist ivuxolimab in advanced cancers. Libraries were prepared by immunoSEQ multiplex PCR; TCRdb keeps only in-frame clonotypes and omits some of them. The sample lists roughly 33,000 clones, roughly 84% seen once, with 1.8% in the top ten. Sample: CD4+ or CD8+ T cells sorted from blood, taken in a trial of the OX40 agonist ivuxolimab. The receptors here all came from an adult with an advanced solid tumor such as melanoma, head and neck, liver or kidney cancer. Each CDR3 is given with its conserved first and last residue. Fields, in order: D gene, CDR3 length, J gene, V gene, CDR3 protein. The D gene is left open where the match is weak.

-,15,TRBJ2-6,TRBV9,CASSVGGGGANVLTF
TRBD1,16,TRBJ2-7,TRBV14,CASSQKSGTGRNEQYF
-,12,TRBJ2-3,TRBV6-6,CASSYWSDTQYF
TRBD1,15,TRBJ2-2,TRBV6-6,CASSTGGMGTGELFF
-,13,TRBJ1-2,TRBV18,CASSLQAGNGYTF
TRBD1,15,TRBJ2-6,TRBV29-1,CSVGDRGLRANVLTF
TRBD1,14,TRBJ1-2,TRBV6-5,CASTRQGGPYGYTF
-,13,TRBJ2-7,TRBV7-2,CASSLGDTYEQYF
-,16,TRBJ2-1,TRBV5-6,CASSLAPGTTYNEQFF
TRBD1,15,TRBJ1-1,TRBV6-5,CASRPGQGMDTEAFF
TRBD1,18,TRBJ2-2,TRBV5-4,CASSLSPGQGASTGELFF
-,16,TRBJ2-4,TRBV5-6,CASSLWAGETKNIQYF
-,14,TRBJ2-5,TRBV6-1,CASSRRESPETQYF
-,13,TRBJ2-7,TRBV5-1,CASSFGDGYEQYF
-,16,TRBJ2-3,TRBV5-4,CASSPATGASTDTQYF
-,13,TRBJ2-3,TRBV29-1,CSVEGRVTDTQYF
-,15,TRBJ2-2,TRBV5-1,CASSGRLQAGGELFF
-,13,TRBJ2-7,TRBV5-1,CASSFGGIDEQYF
-,16,TRBJ1-1,TRBV4-2,CASSQVSGRGHTEAFF
-,14,TRBJ2-7,TRBV7-8,CASSSGDYSYEQYF
-,14,TRBJ1-2,TRBV21-1,CASSKEAGNYGYTF
-,12,TRBJ2-5,TRBV11-2,CAGGENGETQYF
-,14,TRBJ2-7,TRBV10-1,CASSPTESSYEQYF
-,13,TRBJ1-2,TRBV7-8,CASSFNEGSGYTF
-,14,TRBJ2-3,TRBV5-1,CASSLPTSTDTQYF
TRBD2,16,TRBJ2-3,TRBV19,CASSPRLAGGADTQYF
-,13,TRBJ2-7,TRBV15,CATSREVNYEQYF
-,13,TRBJ2-5,TRBV4-2,CASSQDFRETQYF
TRBD2,16,TRBJ2-5,TRBV4-2,CASSQNSGGAEETQYF
TRBD1,15,TRBJ2-3,TRBV6-4,CASSETGGRWDTQYF
TRBD1,14,TRBJ2-1,TRBV7-2,CASSFGTGNNEQFF
TRBD1,14,TRBJ1-2,TRBV28,CASSLPDRGGGYTF
TRBD1,18,TRBJ2-2,TRBV4-1,CASSRKPGQGFDTGELFF
-,14,TRBJ1-3,TRBV9,CASSVDGAGNTIYF
TRBD2,17,TRBJ2-1,TRBV9,CASSVRGTSGKNNEQFF
-,11,TRBJ1-1,TRBV2,CASRRTTEAFF
TRBD2,14,TRBJ2-1,TRBV29-1,CSVGGLAPHNEQFF
TRBD1,16,TRBJ1-5,TRBV7-8,CASSRDRGYSNQPQHF
TRBD1,14,TRBJ2-7,TRBV14,CASRHSTGVYEQYF